The rows below give T cell receptor beta chains drawn from one sample of a study of radiotherapy plus CTLA-4 blockade in lung cancer. The assay was immunoSEQ multiplex PCR, and TCRdb's table has in-frame clones only and misses some. The table lists about 35,000 clones, 85% of them singletons, with about 5.3% in the top ten. The specimen was peripheral blood, collected from a patient treated with radiotherapy plus ipilimumab. The receptors stem from a human donor with non-small cell lung cancer who had stable disease on radiotherapy plus ipilimumab. Both conserved end residues are part of each CDR3. D genes are given only for firm matches. Clone sizes are given selectively: once, few, many, or a class where the clone is expanded.

j_call v_call d_call clone_size cdr3_nt cdr3_aa
TRBJ2-7 TRBV18 NA NA TGTGCCAGCTCAGCTGTCGGGACTTACCCCTACGAGCAGTACTTC CASSAVGTYPYEQYF
TRBJ2-3 TRBV19 TRBD2 once TGTGCCAGTACCGCGGTAGCGGGAGTAGAAACAGATACGCAGTATTTT CASTAVAGVETDTQYF
TRBJ2-2 TRBV10-3 TRBD2 NA TGTGCCATCAGTGATGCGGCTAGCGGGAGGGCCCGGGAGCTGTTTTTT CAISDAASGRARELFF
TRBJ2-6 TRBV5-6 NA NA TGTGCCAGCAGCTTGGTTACTGGGGCCAACGTCCTGACTTTC CASSLVTGANVLTF
TRBJ1-1 TRBV28 NA NA TGTGCCAGCAGGTTCCGGGTTTCGAACACTGAAGCTTTCTTT CASRFRVSNTEAFF
TRBJ2-5 TRBV7-9 NA NA TGTGCCAGCAGCTGGACATACAGGGATCGAGAGACCCAGTACTTC CASSWTYRDRETQYF
TRBJ2-3 TRBV5-1 TRBD2 NA TGCGCCAGCAGCTTGGGACTAGCCACAGATACGCAGTATTTT CASSLGLATDTQYF
TRBJ2-7 TRBV4-3 TRBD2 NA TGCGCCAGCAGCCTCCGCACGGGAGGGCTCTACGAGCAGTACTTC CASSLRTGGLYEQYF
TRBJ2-1 TRBV15 TRBD2 NA TGTGCCACCAGCAGAACTAGGCGGGAGAACTACAATGAGCAGTTCTTC CATSRTRRENYNEQFF
TRBJ2-1 TRBV19 NA once TGTGCCAGTAATAAGGCGGTTTTCAATGAGCAGTTCTTC CASNKAVFNEQFF
TRBJ2-7 TRBV2 TRBD2 NA TGTGCCAGCAGTGACTGGGACAGCGGGAGGGGCTACGAGCAGTACTTC CASSDWDSGRGYEQYF
TRBJ2-7 TRBV5-1 NA NA TGCGCCAGCAGCCCCGACAGGCGAATCTCCTACGAGCAGTACTTC CASSPDRRISYEQYF
TRBJ2-7 TRBV9 TRBD2 NA TGTGCCAGCAGCCCAGGGGCAGCGGGAGGCGGGTACGAGCAGTACTTC CASSPGAAGGGYEQYF
TRBJ1-1 TRBV4-1 TRBD1 NA TGCGCCAGCAGCCAAGATCATGGACAGGGGTTGAACACTGAAGCTTTCTTT CASSQDHGQGLNTEAFF
TRBJ2-7 TRBV7-2 NA NA TGTGCCAGCAGCTTAGCGTCAGGGTCGCCCTACGAGCAGTACTTC CASSLASGSPYEQYF
TRBJ2-2 TRBV21-1 NA NA TGTGCCAGCAGCAAGCGGCTAGCGGAGATCAGAAACACCGGGGAGCTGTTTTTT CASSKRLAEIRNTGELFF
TRBJ2-1 TRBV9 NA NA TGTGCCAGCAGCGTAGTTGGTCTATCAAACAATGAGCAGTTCTTC CASSVVGLSNNEQFF
TRBJ2-5 TRBV10-1 NA NA TGCGCCAGCAGTCTAGACTCCGAAGAGACCCAGTACTTC CASSLDSEETQYF
TRBJ2-2 TRBV18 NA NA TGTGCCAGCTCACCGGAGAGTCTGAAGGACATTGGCGGGGAGCTGTTTTTT CASSPESLKDIGGELFF